A selection of T cell receptor beta chains follows, all from one sample in a study of glioma-infiltrating T cells after dendritic cell vaccination. Profiling relied on immunoSEQ multiplex PCR, and the TCRdb table lists in-frame clones only, not all of them. In the table there are fewer than 95,000 clones, 85% of which are singletons. Sequencing used blood, obtained after dendritic cell vaccination. The receptors were gathered from a human donor with glioblastoma. Each CDR3 is given with its conserved first and last residue. The D gene is left open where the match is weak. Clone sizes are given selectively: once, few, many, or a class where the clone is expanded.

clone_size,j_call,v_call,d_call,cdr3_length,cdr3_nt,cdr3_aa
once,TRBJ2-3,TRBV19,TRBD2,16,TGTGCCAGTAGTTCGACTAGCGGGGGGGCCGTAGATACGCAGTATTTT,CASSSTSGGAVDTQYF
NA,TRBJ2-1,TRBV9,TRBD2,15,TGTGCCAGCAGCGGCGGGACTAGCGACGCCCTGACCTCGTTCTTC,CASSGGTSDALTSFF
NA,TRBJ2-5,TRBV7-8,NA,14,TGTGCCAGCAGCTTAGTCCCTAGAGGAGAGACCCAGTACTTC,CASSLVPRGETQYF
NA,TRBJ2-7,TRBV27,TRBD1,17,TGTGCCAGCAGTGTACTCCTGGGACAGGGGAGCTCCTACGAGCAGTACTTC,CASSVLLGQGSSYEQYF
NA,TRBJ2-3,TRBV7-3,TRBD2,17,TGTGCCAGCAGCTCCCCGGGACTAGCGGGAGAAGGAGATACGCAGTATTTT,CASSSPGLAGEGDTQYF
NA,TRBJ1-2,TRBV6-5,NA,16,TGTGCCAGCAGTTACTCAGGTCCCGGGGGAGGGAATGGCTACACCTTC,CASSYSGPGGGNGYTF
NA,TRBJ1-2,TRBV27,NA,15,TGTGCCAGCAGTTTATCTAATGGAGCTAACTATGGCTACACCTTC,CASSLSNGANYGYTF
NA,TRBJ1-1,TRBV25-1,NA,15,TGTGCCAGCAGAGCCGGTAGGGGCGAAAGCACTGAAGCTTTCTTT,CASRAGRGESTEAFF
NA,TRBJ2-2,TRBV10-3,NA,15,TGTGCCATCCAGGCGGCGACAGGGAACACCGGGGAGCTGTTTTTT,CAIQAATGNTGELFF
NA,TRBJ1-4,TRBV5-6,NA,15,TGTGCCAGCAGCCATAACCTGAGGCCTAATGAAAAACTGTTTTTT,CASSHNLRPNEKLFF
NA,TRBJ2-2,TRBV2,NA,15,TGTGCCAGCAGTGAAGTAGTAGGGGCTACCGGGGAGCTGTTTTTT,CASSEVVGATGELFF
NA,TRBJ1-2,TRBV6-5,NA,15,TGTGCCAGCGCCCCCGGGAGACGTTCTAACTATGGCTACACCTTC,CASAPGRRSNYGYTF
NA,TRBJ1-3,TRBV5-1,NA,13,TGCGCCAGCAGCTTCGGCTCTGGAAACACCATATATTTT,CASSFGSGNTIYF
NA,TRBJ2-6,TRBV28,NA,16,TGTGCCAGCAGTAAAACAGGGTTCTCTGGGGCCAACGTCCTGACTTTC,CASSKTGFSGANVLTF
once,TRBJ1-2,TRBV7-7,TRBD1,21,TGTGCCAGCAGCCAAGACAGGGCCCGCAGTCTGCTGACCCCCGCTAACTATGGCTACACCTTC,CASSQDRARSLLTPANYGYTF
NA,TRBJ2-7,TRBV5-6,TRBD1,14,TGTGCCAGCAGAATGGGGACAGGGGGAGACGAGCAGTACTTC,CASRMGTGGDEQYF
NA,TRBJ1-2,TRBV6-6,TRBD1,13,TGTGCCAGCAGTCAAGACAGGGTCGCTGGCTACACCTTC,CASSQDRVAGYTF
NA,TRBJ1-2,TRBV7-9,TRBD1,15,TGTGCCAGCAGCCCCAACAGGGGTAGCCTAAATGGCTACACCTTC,CASSPNRGSLNGYTF
NA,TRBJ2-3,TRBV5-1,NA,13,TGCGCCAGCAGCTTGTCCCCGGTAGATACGCAGTATTTT,CASSLSPVDTQYF
NA,TRBJ1-2,TRBV4-1,TRBD1,15,TGCGCCAGCAGCCAAACCCCAGGGGGAAACTATGGCTACACCTTC,CASSQTPGGNYGYTF
once,TRBJ1-1,TRBV1,NA,16,TGCACCAGCAGCCCCATATCGCGGGACAGGGTTACTGAAGCTTTCTTT,CTSSPISRDRVTEAFF
NA,TRBJ1-6,TRBV13,TRBD1,16,TGTGCCAGCAGTCTCCGTGTCGGGACAGGAGATTCACCCCTCCACTTT,CASSLRVGTGDSPLHF
NA,TRBJ1-4,TRBV6-1,NA,14,TGTGCCAGCAGTCGGACACACACTAATGAAAAACTGTTTTTT,CASSRTHTNEKLFF
once,TRBJ2-6,TRBV10-3,NA,19,TGTGCCATCAGTGGTGGACACACTATGACCCAAACTGGGGCCAACGTCCTGACTTTC,CAISGGHTMTQTGANVLTF
NA,TRBJ2-7,TRBV9,NA,12,TGTGCCAGTCTGTCACTAGTTCACGAGCAGTACTTC,CASLSLVHEQYF
NA,TRBJ2-1,TRBV4-1,TRBD2,18,TGCGCCAGCAGCCAAGAGGGTCTAGCGGGAGTGGGTTACAATGAGCAGTTCTTC,CASSQEGLAGVGYNEQFF
NA,TRBJ1-2,TRBV7-9,NA,13,TGTGCCAGCAGCTTTCAGGAAAACTATGGCTACACCTTC,CASSFQENYGYTF
NA,TRBJ2-2,TRBV7-9,TRBD1,14,TGTGCCAGCACAGGGACAGTGAACACCGGGGAGCTGTTTTTT,CASTGTVNTGELFF
NA,TRBJ2-5,TRBV5-1,TRBD1,14,TGCGCCAGCAGTACCGGGGACAGGGAAGAGACCCAGTACTTC,CASSTGDREETQYF
NA,TRBJ2-1,TRBV2,NA,14,TGTGCCAGCAGTGACAGGGCATACTACAATGAGCAGTTCTTC,CASSDRAYYNEQFF
NA,TRBJ2-7,TRBV6-1,NA,15,TGTGCCAGCAGCCGCCCCAGGGGGGAGACCTACGAGCAGTACTTC,CASSRPRGETYEQYF
NA,TRBJ1-5,TRBV6-6,NA,14,TGTGCCATCGCGGGGGGTCTGGGCAATCAGCCCCAGCATTTT,CAIAGGLGNQPQHF
NA,TRBJ2-1,TRBV29-1,NA,14,TGCAGCGTCCAGGGCCAGTTTATTTCGAATGAGCAGTTCTTC,CSVQGQFISNEQFF
NA,TRBJ2-2,TRBV6-5,NA,16,TGTGCCAGCAGTTATGGGCTAGCTGTTGTCGGCGGGGAGCTGTTTTTT,CASSYGLAVVGGELFF
NA,TRBJ2-5,TRBV2,NA,12,TGTGCCAGCAATCCCTATCAAGAGACCCAGTACTTC,CASNPYQETQYF
NA,TRBJ2-1,TRBV11-1,TRBD2,17,TGTGCCAGCAGCGAGATACCGGGACTAGCAGGCTACAATGAGCAGTTCTTC,CASSEIPGLAGYNEQFF
NA,TRBJ1-3,TRBV5-1,TRBD1,14,TGCGCCAGCAGCCCCGGGACAGGCGGAAACACCATATATTTT,CASSPGTGGNTIYF